Each of the 18 T cell receptor beta chains below was sequenced from the same sample in a study of blood T cell repertoires in COVID-19. The data were produced by immunoSEQ multiplex PCR, yet TCRdb's version contains in-frame clones alone and is incomplete. The sample lists about 200,000 clones, 75% to 85% occurring once. The sequenced material came from peripheral blood. The receptors originated from a human donor in a cohort sampled during active COVID-19.

The chain uses TRBV18 and TRBJ1-2; the D gene is possibly TRBD1 (6 bases). The CDR3 totals 18 residues. Per germline, CDR1 KGHSH and CDR2 LQKENI. Between the trimmed V and J ends, which lost 0 bases and 3 bases, there was a span of 20 bases. The CDR3 coding sequence is TGTGCCAGCTCACCACCGACTTCTCCCAGGGGAATCGACTATGGCTACACCTTC. Protein product: CASSPPTSPRGIDYGYTF.

This clone turned up a few times. This chain uses TRBV19 with TRBJ2-7; possibly TRBD1 for D (5 bases). The CDR3 totals 14 residues. Germline CDR1 LNHDA, CDR2 SQIVND (reference sequence). V lost 3 bases, J lost 5 bases, and 14 bases lay in between. CDR3 sequence (DNA): TGTGCCAGTAGTATGACCCAGGGTCCCCACGAGCAGTACTTC. It translates to CASSMTQGPHEQYF.

The chain combines TRBV19 with TRBJ2-7; TRBD2 matches at 9 bases. This CDR3 spans 14 amino acids. Looked up from germline, CDR1 is LNHDA and CDR2 is SQIVND (reference sequence). J was trimmed by 1 base and V by 8 bases; bases with no gene match: 6. The CDR3 nucleotides are TGTGCCAGTCAGCAGACTAGCGGTTCCTACGAGCAGTACTTC. It is translated as CASQQTSGSYEQYF.

The chain uses TRBV5-1 and TRBJ2-5, with D perhaps matching TRBD1 (6 bases). This CDR3 has 14 residues. Germline V lookup: CDR1 SGHRS, CDR2 YFSETQ. The V and J ends lost 4 bases and 2 bases respectively, with 12 bases between them. The DNA of the CDR3 is TGCGCCAGCAGCGCTCAGGGGCCTCAAGAGACCCAGTACTTC. It translates to CASSAQGPQETQYF.

The rearrangement joins TRBV6-2 or TRBV6-3 to TRBJ1-1, with 7 bases matching TRBD1. The CDR3 extends over 16 amino acids. Germline-derived CDR1 and CDR2 are MNHEY and SVGEGT. V shed 0 bases, J shed 5 bases, and the junction held 9 bases outside the gene matches. The chain's CDR3 is CASSYSSGQAGTEAFF. As DNA, the CDR3 is TGTGCCAGCAGTTACTCTTCAGGACAGGCCGGTACTGAAGCTTTCTTT.

The CDR3 here is CASSERTGSYEQYF. As DNA, the CDR3 is TGTGCCAGCAGCGAGCGGACAGGGTCATACGAGCAGTACTTC. V gene TRBV9 combines with J gene TRBJ2-7, with 8 bases fitting TRBD1. CDR3 length: 14 residues. From germline, CDR1 is SGDLS and CDR2 YYNGEE. After removal of 3 bases from V and 4 bases from J, the junction contained 6 bases not matched to a gene.

This clone has only a few counts. The chain joins TRBV7-8 to TRBJ2-1; 9 nucleotides match TRBD2. Germline loops: CDR1 SGHVS, CDR2 FQNEAQ. Germline trimming cut 5 bases from V and 1 base from J; bases unmatched to any gene: 6. The CDR3 sequence is 16 residues long. The CDR3 spells CASSARLADSYNEQFF. The DNA of the CDR3 is TGTGCCAGCAGCGCTAGACTAGCGGATTCCTACAATGAGCAGTTCTTC.

The chain links TRBV12-3 or TRBV12-4 to TRBJ2-7, with D tentatively TRBD1 (6 bases). The V gene lost 4 bases and the J gene lost 4 bases, with 8 bases spanning the gap. CDR3 length: 12 amino acids. The CDR3 nucleotides are TGTGCCAGCAGTTCACAGGGTTACGAGCAGTACTTC. Its protein is CASSSQGYEQYF.

The genes are TRBV19 and TRBJ2-1; 10 bases are shared with TRBD2. Germline CDR1 reads LNHDA; CDR2 reads SQIVND (reference sequence). The J segment lost 4 bases and the V segment lost 1 base, leaving 4 bases of the junction unmatched. This CDR3 is built from 16 residues. The CDR3 region is CASSIVAGGRYNEQFF. For the CDR3, the DNA is TGTGCCAGTAGTATAGTAGCGGGAGGAAGGTACAATGAGCAGTTCTTC.

The genes are TRBV7-9 and TRBJ2-7; possible D gene TRBD1, 5 bases. Deletions cut 3 bases from V and 2 bases from J, with 14 bases between. CDR1 is SEHNR and CDR2 is FQNEAQ in the germline V gene (reference sequence). The CDR3 contains 15 residues. In DNA form, the CDR3 reads TGTGCCAGCAGCTTGGGCGGATTAGGGGCCTACGAGCAGTACTTC. Its protein product is CASSLGGLGAYEQYF.

This chain joins TRBV2 and TRBJ2-7, with TRBD2 matching 12 bases. Trimming cost V 8 bases and J 0 bases; bases outside gene matches: 11. The CDR3 length is 17 residues. Germline lookup yields CDR1 SNHLY and CDR2 FYNNEI. The CDR3, as DNA: TGTGCCAGCTACCCTAGCGGGAGGGCCTACCTCTCCTACGAGCAGTACTTC. Translated, it gives CASYPSGRAYLSYEQYF.

This clone has a handful of counts. The chain combines TRBV5-1 with TRBJ2-2; tentative D call: TRBD1 (5 bases). Trimming shortened V by 0 bases and J by 0 bases, and 9 bases separated the two germline ends. Germline lookup yields CDR1 SGHRS and CDR2 YFSETQ. CDR3 size: 16 residues. The CDR3 DNA sequence: TGCGCCAGCAGCTTGGGGGGCGTCGCGAACACCGGGGAGCTGTTTTTT. Residues: CASSLGGVANTGELFF.

Only one count was recorded for this clone. The chain links TRBV5-5 to TRBJ1-1; no clear D gene. V dropped 4 bases and J dropped 4 bases, with 17 bases sitting between them. Looked up from germline, CDR1 is SGHKS and CDR2 is YYEKEE (reference sequence). There are 15 residues in the CDR3. CDR3 protein: CASSPEVVKGTEAFF. CDR3 nucleotides: TGTGCCAGCAGCCCGGAGGTGGTAAAGGGCACTGAAGCTTTCTTT.

The chain recombines TRBV4-1 with TRBJ2-1; possible D gene TRBD2, 5 bases. Germline V gene lookup returns CDR1 MGHRA and CDR2 YSYEKL. The V end was cut by 2 bases, the J end by 7 bases, with 15 bases between. The length of the CDR3 is 15 residues. CDR3 nucleotide sequence: TGCGCCAGCAGCCAAACTAGAGGTGTAAGGAATGAGCAGTTCTTC. Protein product: CASSQTRGVRNEQFF.

This clone was seen a few times. V and J are TRBV7-9 and TRBJ2-7; D may be TRBD1 (5 bases). This CDR3 spans 12 amino acids. The germline V gene has CDR1 SEHNR and CDR2 FQNEAQ (reference sequence). Trimming took 3 bases from V and 5 from J, leaving 8 bases between them. For the CDR3, the DNA is TGTGCCAGCAGCTTCAGGGTCCACGAGCAGTACTTC. Its protein is CASSFRVHEQYF. The complete variable domain, with remaining parts taken from reference TRBV7-9 and TRBJ2-7, reads DTGVSQNPRHKITKRGQNVTFRCDPISEHNRLYWYRQTLGQGPEFLTYFQNEAQLEKSRLLSDRFSAERPKGSFSTLEIQRTEQGDSAMYLCASSFRVHEQYFGPGTRLTVT.

The chain is built from TRBV27 and TRBJ2-3, with 8 positions matching TRBD1. The CDR3 sequence is 15 residues long. Per the germline V gene, CDR1 is MNHEY and CDR2 is SMNVEV (reference sequence). The V segment lost 4 bases and the J segment 1 base; nucleotides outside the gene matches: 4. CDR3 amino acids: CASSSPTGGTDTQYF. DNA of the CDR3: TGTGCCAGCAGTTCCCCGACAGGGGGCACAGATACGCAGTATTTT.

The chain recombines TRBV10-3 with TRBJ1-2, with TRBD1 as a possible D gene (5 bases). V lost 2 bases and J lost 8, with 12 bases in between. CDR3 length: 13 residues. Germline V gene sequence: CDR1 ENHRY, CDR2 SYGVKD. The CDR3 region has the DNA TGTGCCATCAGTGAGAGGGCAGGGCAAGGCTACACCTTC. Its protein product is CAISERAGQGYTF.

The chain uses TRBV7-9 and TRBJ2-7; 7 bases fit TRBD2. Germline CDR1 SEHNR, CDR2 FQNEAQ (reference sequence). The CDR3 has 15 residues. J lost 0 bases, V lost 3 bases, and 5 bases had no gene match. The CDR3 region is CASSFGGGDSYEQYF. The CDR3 DNA follows: TGTGCCAGCAGCTTTGGGGGAGGGGACTCCTACGAGCAGTACTTC. The full variable domain, in which reference TRBV7-9 and TRBJ2-7 provide the parts outside the CDR3, is DTGVSQNPRHKITKRGQNVTFRCDPISEHNRLYWYRQTLGQGPEFLTYFQNEAQLEKSRLLSDRFSAERPKGSFSTLEIQRTEQGDSAMYLCASSFGGGDSYEQYFGPGTRLTVT.